This T cell receptor (beta chain) was profiled in a study of T cells in Graves' hyperthyroidism and ophthalmopathy. RNA transcripts were the template for amplifying TCR beta CDR3 regions. In the first-round RT-PCR of the TCR CDR3, the HTBI primer set was used. TCRdb redid the calling of the multiplex PCR reads with MiXCR, one entry per CDR3 protein. The sample lists under 650,000 distinct CDR3 sequences, around 15% seen once, with 3.8% in the top ten. This clonotype was seen repeatedly, ten times or more. Trimming shortened V by 1 base and J by 0 bases, and 8 bases separated the two germline ends. Looked up from germline, CDR1 is SEHNR and CDR2 is FQNEAQ (reference sequence). CDR3 length: 15 residues.

Sample: blood. J is TRBJ2-3 and V is TRBV7-9, with D maybe TRBD1 (6 bases). The sequence came from a woman aged 30 to 39 with Graves' hyperthyroidism. In DNA form, the CDR3 reads TGTGCCAGCAGCTTAGGGACAGTGAGCACAGATACGCAGTATTTT. The encoded protein is CASSLGTVSTDTQYF.